These T cell receptor beta chains were read from a single sample in a study of blood T cells in healthy people across ages. One entry per CDR3 protein results from TCRdb running MiXCR on the 5' RACE reads. This repertoire shows some 1,000,000 distinct CDR3 sequences, roughly a quarter found once; its top ten account for about 0.69%. These data are also associated with another study on T cells of mothers and their children.

The sample consisted of blood. The receptors come from a girl aged 2-10 years in good health. The CDR3 runs from the conserved cysteine through the conserved F or W. The order of the fields is V gene, D gene, J gene, clone size, CDR3 DNA, CDR3 protein. The D gene is left open where the match is weak. Only part of the rows carry a size: once, few, many, or a class if the clone is expanded.

v_call: TRBV7-2; d_call: NA; j_call: TRBJ1-2; clone_size: NA; cdr3_nt: TGTGCCAGCAGCTTAGGGGGCCGACTCCCTAACTATGGCTACACCTTC; cdr3_aa: CASSLGGRLPNYGYTF
v_call: TRBV2; d_call: NA; j_call: TRBJ1-1; clone_size: NA; cdr3_nt: TGTGCCAGCAGTGCAGGGAATAGGGCTGAAGCTTTCTTT; cdr3_aa: CASSAGNRAEAFF
v_call: TRBV9; d_call: NA; j_call: TRBJ2-7; clone_size: few; cdr3_nt: TGTGCCAGCAGTGAGGGGGGCCTCTCCTACGAGCAGTACTTC; cdr3_aa: CASSEGGLSYEQYF
v_call: TRBV7-6; d_call: NA; j_call: TRBJ2-5; clone_size: NA; cdr3_nt: TGTGCCAGCAGCTTAGCAGGGGGAGGAACCTACGAGCGGTACTTC; cdr3_aa: CASSLAGGGTYERYF
v_call: TRBV5-1; d_call: NA; j_call: TRBJ1-2; clone_size: NA; cdr3_nt: TGCGCCAGCAGCTCAACAACGAGGGGCTACACCTTC; cdr3_aa: CASSSTTRGYTF
v_call: TRBV4-2; d_call: NA; j_call: TRBJ2-1; clone_size: NA; cdr3_nt: TGTGCCAGCAGCCAAGATAAAGAGCACAATGAGCAGTTCTTC; cdr3_aa: CASSQDKEHNEQFF
v_call: TRBV7-6; d_call: NA; j_call: TRBJ2-7; clone_size: NA; cdr3_nt: TGTGCCAGCAGCTTAGTTGGAGAACGCGGGCAGTACTTC; cdr3_aa: CASSLVGERGQYF
v_call: TRBV5-1; d_call: NA; j_call: TRBJ2-2; clone_size: NA; cdr3_nt: TGCGCCAGCAGCTTGATATGGGGGGACGGGACCGGGGAGCTGTTTTTT; cdr3_aa: CASSLIWGDGTGELFF
v_call: TRBV3-1; d_call: NA; j_call: TRBJ2-3; clone_size: NA; cdr3_nt: TGCGCCAGCAGCCAAGGACTCGTGGATACGCAGTATTTT; cdr3_aa: CASSQGLVDTQYF
v_call: TRBV9; d_call: NA; j_call: TRBJ2-1; clone_size: NA; cdr3_nt: TGTGCCAGCAGCGTCCAAGGCGGGGCAAACAATGAGCAGTTCTTC; cdr3_aa: CASSVQGGANNEQFF
v_call: TRBV6-2/TRBV6-3; d_call: NA; j_call: TRBJ1-1; clone_size: NA; cdr3_nt: TGTGCCAGCAGTTACGGAGGGGGAGCTTTCTTT; cdr3_aa: CASSYGGGAFF
v_call: TRBV7-2; d_call: NA; j_call: TRBJ1-3; clone_size: few; cdr3_nt: TGTGCCAGCAGCTTAGAGACCGGACTAACAGGACACTCTGGAAACACCATATATTTT; cdr3_aa: CASSLETGLTGHSGNTIYF
v_call: TRBV12-3/TRBV12-4; d_call: NA; j_call: TRBJ2-6; clone_size: NA; cdr3_nt: TGTGCCAGCAGTTTTTCCTACGGGGGGCTGTCGGGGGCCAGCGTCCTGACTTTC; cdr3_aa: CASSFSYGGLSGASVLTF
v_call: TRBV4-3; d_call: NA; j_call: TRBJ2-7; clone_size: many; cdr3_nt: TGCGCCAGCAGCCAAGACGTTTCCTCCTACGAGCAGTACTTC; cdr3_aa: CASSQDVSSYEQYF
v_call: TRBV7-9; d_call: TRBD2; j_call: TRBJ2-1; clone_size: NA; cdr3_nt: TGTGCCAGCAGCTCGCTATTTGCGGGGGTGGCTTACAATGAGCGGTTCTTC; cdr3_aa: CASSSLFAGVAYNERFF
v_call: TRBV6-9; d_call: NA; j_call: TRBJ2-3; clone_size: NA; cdr3_nt: TGTGCCAGCACGGCGGGACGGATAGATACACAGTATTTT; cdr3_aa: CASTAGRIDTQYF
v_call: TRBV10-3; d_call: TRBD2; j_call: TRBJ2-1; clone_size: few; cdr3_nt: TGTGCCATCAGTGAGTCGCTGACTAGCGGGTTCGGTGAGCAGTTCTTC; cdr3_aa: CAISESLTSGFGEQFF
v_call: TRBV12-3/TRBV12-4; d_call: TRBD1; j_call: TRBJ2-7; clone_size: NA; cdr3_nt: TGTGCCAGCAGTTTTGGTCCAGGGGGCGACTACGAGCAGTACTTC; cdr3_aa: CASSFGPGGDYEQYF
v_call: TRBV6-2/TRBV6-3; d_call: NA; j_call: TRBJ2-6; clone_size: few; cdr3_nt: TGTGCCAGCAGGCCACAGGGTGAGGGGGCCAACGTCCTGACTTTC; cdr3_aa: CASRPQGEGANVLTF
v_call: TRBV9; d_call: TRBD1; j_call: TRBJ2-1; clone_size: few; cdr3_nt: TGTGCCAGCAGCCAACGACAGGGTATCCATGAGCAGTTCTTC; cdr3_aa: CASSQRQGIHEQFF
v_call: TRBV7-2; d_call: NA; j_call: TRBJ2-7; clone_size: NA; cdr3_nt: TGTGCCAGCAGCCAGGACCGGGGACACTACGAGCAGTACTTC; cdr3_aa: CASSQDRGHYEQYF
v_call: TRBV2; d_call: NA; j_call: TRBJ2-1; clone_size: few; cdr3_nt: TGTGCCAGCAAAGCAACCGCAGACATGGGTCGCAATGAGCAGTTCTTC; cdr3_aa: CASKATADMGRNEQFF
v_call: TRBV4-1; d_call: NA; j_call: TRBJ2-2; clone_size: NA; cdr3_nt: TGTGCCAGCAGTCAAGTCACCGGGGAGCTGTTTTTT; cdr3_aa: CASSQVTGELFF
v_call: TRBV4-1; d_call: TRBD1; j_call: TRBJ2-1; clone_size: few; cdr3_nt: TGCGCCAGCAGCCAAGATTCAGGGGGCTGGGGCGGGCAGTTCTTC; cdr3_aa: CASSQDSGGWGGQFF
v_call: TRBV6-1; d_call: NA; j_call: TRBJ1-3; clone_size: few; cdr3_nt: TGTGCCAGCAGTCAAGAGGGGACCGGAAACACCATATATTTT; cdr3_aa: CASSQEGTGNTIYF
v_call: TRBV28; d_call: NA; j_call: TRBJ2-7; clone_size: NA; cdr3_nt: TGTGCCAGCACTACAGGGGGGGCCCAGGCCTACGAGCAGTACTTC; cdr3_aa: CASTTGGAQAYEQYF
v_call: TRBV11-3; d_call: NA; j_call: TRBJ2-4; clone_size: NA; cdr3_nt: TGTGCCAGCAGCCCTTCAGTGGACATTCAGTACTTC; cdr3_aa: CASSPSVDIQYF
v_call: TRBV9; d_call: TRBD1; j_call: TRBJ1-1; clone_size: NA; cdr3_nt: TGTGCCAGCAGCGTCACCGGGACAGAGGACACTGAAGCTTTCTTT; cdr3_aa: CASSVTGTEDTEAFF
v_call: TRBV20-1; d_call: NA; j_call: TRBJ2-5; clone_size: few; cdr3_nt: TGCAGTGCAGCAGTTGGCTTCCAAGAGACCCAGTACTTC; cdr3_aa: CSAAVGFQETQYF
v_call: TRBV28; d_call: TRBD2; j_call: TRBJ2-1; clone_size: NA; cdr3_nt: TGTGCCAGCAAGGCGGGAGACTATGGTGAGCAGTTCTTC; cdr3_aa: CASKAGDYGEQFF
v_call: TRBV29-1; d_call: NA; j_call: TRBJ2-5; clone_size: NA; cdr3_nt: TGCAGCGTTGAAGAAGCGGTGGAGACCCAGTACTTC; cdr3_aa: CSVEEAVETQYF
v_call: TRBV4-3; d_call: NA; j_call: TRBJ1-4; clone_size: few; cdr3_nt: TGCGCCAGCAGCCAAGTGCTTGTGGAAAAACTGTTTTTT; cdr3_aa: CASSQVLVEKLFF
v_call: TRBV7-2; d_call: NA; j_call: TRBJ1-1; clone_size: NA; cdr3_nt: TGTGCCAGCAGCTTAGTAGATAGGCTACAGGGTGAAGCTTTCTTT; cdr3_aa: CASSLVDRLQGEAFF
v_call: TRBV27; d_call: NA; j_call: TRBJ1-1; clone_size: few; cdr3_nt: TGTGCCAGCAGTCAACAGGGTTCCGGCACTGAAGCTTTCTTT; cdr3_aa: CASSQQGSGTEAFF
v_call: TRBV29-1; d_call: NA; j_call: TRBJ1-2; clone_size: NA; cdr3_nt: TGCAGCGTTATCGACAGACCGCCCTATGGCTACACCTTC; cdr3_aa: CSVIDRPPYGYTF
v_call: TRBV12-5; d_call: NA; j_call: TRBJ1-1; clone_size: NA; cdr3_nt: TGTGCTAGTGTAGGAGGGGAAAGGACTGAAGCTTTCTTT; cdr3_aa: CASVGGERTEAFF
v_call: TRBV11-3; d_call: NA; j_call: TRBJ1-2; clone_size: NA; cdr3_nt: TGTGCCAGCAGCTTAGGCGTGGCCTATGGCTACACCTTC; cdr3_aa: CASSLGVAYGYTF
v_call: TRBV2; d_call: TRBD1; j_call: TRBJ1-1; clone_size: few; cdr3_nt: TGTGCCAGCAGTGAAGCGCCTGGCAGGGGGAGCACTGAAGCTTTCTTT; cdr3_aa: CASSEAPGRGSTEAFF
v_call: TRBV9; d_call: NA; j_call: TRBJ1-2; clone_size: few; cdr3_nt: TGTGCCAGCAGCGTAGGGGGGGACATAACTAACTATGGCTACACCTTC; cdr3_aa: CASSVGGDITNYGYTF
v_call: TRBV3-1; d_call: NA; j_call: TRBJ1-1; clone_size: few; cdr3_nt: TGTGCCAGCAGCCAAGATGGGAAGGGTTCGGCTTTCTTT; cdr3_aa: CASSQDGKGSAFF
v_call: TRBV5-1; d_call: NA; j_call: TRBJ2-5; clone_size: many; cdr3_nt: TGCGCCAGCAGCTTGACCCCGGAGACCCAGTACTTC; cdr3_aa: CASSLTPETQYF
v_call: TRBV9; d_call: NA; j_call: TRBJ2-1; clone_size: few; cdr3_nt: TGTGCCAGCAGCGTAGGGACGGGTGAGCAGTTCTTC; cdr3_aa: CASSVGTGEQFF
v_call: TRBV28; d_call: NA; j_call: TRBJ1-1; clone_size: NA; cdr3_nt: TGTGCCAGCGTTCTAGAAAGTGGTTTCACTGAAGCTTTCTTT; cdr3_aa: CASVLESGFTEAFF
v_call: TRBV9; d_call: TRBD1; j_call: TRBJ2-7; clone_size: few; cdr3_nt: TGTGCCAGCAGCGTAGGCCGACAGGGATCTAAGCAGTACTTC; cdr3_aa: CASSVGRQGSKQYF
v_call: TRBV7-2; d_call: NA; j_call: TRBJ2-4; clone_size: NA; cdr3_nt: TGTGCCAGCAGCTTAGGGGAAACAGGGCCCCCAGGGTACTTC; cdr3_aa: CASSLGETGPPGYF
v_call: TRBV12-3/TRBV12-4; d_call: NA; j_call: TRBJ2-1; clone_size: NA; cdr3_nt: TGTGCCAGCAGTGACAGGTTCAATGAGCAGTTCTTC; cdr3_aa: CASSDRFNEQFF
v_call: TRBV2; d_call: NA; j_call: TRBJ2-5; clone_size: NA; cdr3_nt: TGTGCCAGCAATGGGCATCAAGAGACCCAGTACTTC; cdr3_aa: CASNGHQETQYF
v_call: TRBV6-2/TRBV6-3; d_call: TRBD1; j_call: TRBJ2-5; clone_size: few; cdr3_nt: TGTGCCAGCAGTTATCCAGACTCGGACAGGCGGCTTAGGACCCAGTACTTC; cdr3_aa: CASSYPDSDRRLRTQYF